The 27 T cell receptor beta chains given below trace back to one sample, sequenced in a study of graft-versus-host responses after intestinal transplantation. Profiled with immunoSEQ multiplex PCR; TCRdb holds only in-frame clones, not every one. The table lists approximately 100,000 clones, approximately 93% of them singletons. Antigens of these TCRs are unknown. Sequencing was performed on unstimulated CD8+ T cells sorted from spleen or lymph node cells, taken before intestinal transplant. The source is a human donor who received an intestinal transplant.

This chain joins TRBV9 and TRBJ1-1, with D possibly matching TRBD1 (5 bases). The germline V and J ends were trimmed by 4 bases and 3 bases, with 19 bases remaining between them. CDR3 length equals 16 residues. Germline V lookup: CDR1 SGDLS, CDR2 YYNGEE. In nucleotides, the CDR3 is TGTGCCAGCAGCCCCCTTGAGGGGATGTCGTACACTGAAGCTTTCTTT. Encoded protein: CASSPLEGMSYTEAFF.

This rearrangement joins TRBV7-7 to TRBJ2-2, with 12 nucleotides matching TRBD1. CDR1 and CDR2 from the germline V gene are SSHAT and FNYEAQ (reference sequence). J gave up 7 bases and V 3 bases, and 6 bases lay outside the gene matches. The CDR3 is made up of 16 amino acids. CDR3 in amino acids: CASSLGQGAWDGELFF. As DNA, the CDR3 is TGTGCCAGCAGCTTGGGACAGGGGGCTTGGGACGGGGAGCTGTTTTTT. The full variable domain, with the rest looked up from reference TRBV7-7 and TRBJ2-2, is GAGVSQSPRYKVTKRGQDVTLRCDPISSHATLYWYQQALGQGPEFLTYFNYEAQPDKSGLPSDRFSAERPEGSISTLTIQRTEQRDSAMYRCASSLGQGAWDGELFFGEGSRLTVL.

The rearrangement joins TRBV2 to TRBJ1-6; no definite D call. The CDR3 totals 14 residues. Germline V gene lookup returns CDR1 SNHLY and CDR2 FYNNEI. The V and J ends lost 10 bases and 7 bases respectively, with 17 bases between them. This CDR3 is CAILEVDSNSPLHF. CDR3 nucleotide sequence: TGTGCCATCCTAGAAGTAGACTCGAATTCACCCCTCCACTTT. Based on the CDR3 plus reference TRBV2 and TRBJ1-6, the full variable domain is EPEVTQTPSHQVTQMGQEVILRCVPISNHLYFYWYRQILGQKVEFLVSFYNNEISEKSEIFDDQFSVERPDGSNFTLKIRSTKLEDSAMYFCAILEVDSNSPLHFGNGTRLTVT.

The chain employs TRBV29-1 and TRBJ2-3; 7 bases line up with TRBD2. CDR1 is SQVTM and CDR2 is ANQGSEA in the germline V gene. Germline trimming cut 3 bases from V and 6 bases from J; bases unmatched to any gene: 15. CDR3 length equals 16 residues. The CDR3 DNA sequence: TGCAGCGTTGAGTTCGGGCTAGCGGCCTCCGAGGATACGCAGTATTTT. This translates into CSVEFGLAASEDTQYF.

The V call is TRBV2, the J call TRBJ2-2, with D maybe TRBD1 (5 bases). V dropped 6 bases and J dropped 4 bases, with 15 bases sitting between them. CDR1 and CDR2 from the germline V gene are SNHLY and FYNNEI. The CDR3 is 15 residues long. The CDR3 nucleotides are TGTGCCAGCAGATCCAGGACAACCTCCACCGGGGAGCTGTTTTTT. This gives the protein CASRSRTTSTGELFF.

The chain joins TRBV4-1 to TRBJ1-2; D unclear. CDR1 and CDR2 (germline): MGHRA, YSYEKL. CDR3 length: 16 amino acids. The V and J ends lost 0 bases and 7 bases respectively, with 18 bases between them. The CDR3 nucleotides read TGCGCCAGCAGCCAAGATCGGGTGGGTGAGAGGGTTGGCTACACCTTC. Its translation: CASSQDRVGERVGYTF.

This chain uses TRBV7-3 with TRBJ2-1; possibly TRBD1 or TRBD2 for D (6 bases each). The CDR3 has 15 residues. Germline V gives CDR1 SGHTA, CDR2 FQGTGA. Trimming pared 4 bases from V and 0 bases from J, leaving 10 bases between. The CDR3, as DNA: TGTGCCAGCAGCTACGGGGGCGACTCCTACAATGAGCAGTTCTTC. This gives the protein CASSYGGDSYNEQFF.

CDR3: CASSPSYEQYF. For the CDR3, the DNA is TGTGCCAGCAGCCCCTCCTACGAGCAGTACTTC. This chain links TRBV9 with TRBJ2-7; no clear D. CDR1 is SGDLS, CDR2 YYNGEE, per germline. V was pared by 4 bases and J by 0 bases, with 2 bases between. The CDR3 runs to 11 residues.

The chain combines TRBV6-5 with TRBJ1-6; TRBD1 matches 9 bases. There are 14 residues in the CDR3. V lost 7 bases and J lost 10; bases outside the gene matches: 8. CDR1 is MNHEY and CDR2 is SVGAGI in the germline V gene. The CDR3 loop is CASKPGTGSSPLHF. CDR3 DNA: TGTGCCAGCAAACCCGGGACAGGGAGCTCACCCCTCCACTTT.

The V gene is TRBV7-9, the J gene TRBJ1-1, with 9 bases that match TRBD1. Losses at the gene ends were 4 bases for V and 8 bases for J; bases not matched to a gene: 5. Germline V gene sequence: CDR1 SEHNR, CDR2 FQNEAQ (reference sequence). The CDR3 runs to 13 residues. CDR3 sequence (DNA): TGTGCCAGCAGCTATGGACAGGGGATAGAAGCTTTCTTT. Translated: CASSYGQGIEAFF.

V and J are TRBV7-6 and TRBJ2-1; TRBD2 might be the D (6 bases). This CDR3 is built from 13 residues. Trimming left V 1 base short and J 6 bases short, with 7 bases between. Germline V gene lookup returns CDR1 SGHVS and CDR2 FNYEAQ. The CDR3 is CASSLDGGNEQFF. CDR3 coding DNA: TGTGCCAGCAGCTTAGACGGGGGCAATGAGCAGTTCTTC.

In nucleotides, the CDR3 is TGCGCCAGCCGAGCGGGAGCCGCGAGTTCCAATGAAAAACTGTTTTTT. It translates to CASRAGAASSNEKLFF. The V gene is TRBV4-1, the J gene TRBJ1-4; D uncertain. Between the trimmed V and J ends, which lost 8 bases and 5 bases, there was a span of 21 bases. This CDR3 region has 16 residues. Germline V lookup: CDR1 MGHRA, CDR2 YSYEKL.

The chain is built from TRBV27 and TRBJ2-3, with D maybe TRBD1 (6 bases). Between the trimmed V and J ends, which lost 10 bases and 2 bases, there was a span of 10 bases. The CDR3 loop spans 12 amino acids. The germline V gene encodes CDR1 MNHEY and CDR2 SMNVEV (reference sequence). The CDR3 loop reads CATQGFTDTQYF. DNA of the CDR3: TGTGCCACCCAGGGGTTCACAGATACGCAGTATTTT.

The CDR3 reads CASSVDGGPNGYTF. The CDR3 DNA follows: TGTGCCAGCAGCGTAGATGGGGGGCCAAATGGCTACACCTTC. The gene calls are TRBV9 and TRBJ1-2, with D possibly matching TRBD1 (6 bases). CDR1 SGDLS and CDR2 YYNGEE come from the germline V gene. V was shortened by 0 bases and J by 6 bases, with 12 bases between the two germline ends. The CDR3 is 14 residues long. Complete variable domain (other parts from reference TRBV9 and TRBJ1-2): DSGVTQTPKHLITATGQRVTLRCSPRSGDLSVYWYQQSLDQGLQFLIQYYNGEERAKGNILERFSAQQFPDLHSELNLSSLELGDSALYFCASSVDGGPNGYTFGSGTRLTVV.

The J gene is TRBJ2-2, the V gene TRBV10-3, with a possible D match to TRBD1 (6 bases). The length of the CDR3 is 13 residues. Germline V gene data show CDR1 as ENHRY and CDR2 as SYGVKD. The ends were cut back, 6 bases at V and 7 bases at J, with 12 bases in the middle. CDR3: CAISRGESGELFF. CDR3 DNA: TGTGCCATCAGCAGGGGCGAGAGCGGGGAGCTGTTTTTT.

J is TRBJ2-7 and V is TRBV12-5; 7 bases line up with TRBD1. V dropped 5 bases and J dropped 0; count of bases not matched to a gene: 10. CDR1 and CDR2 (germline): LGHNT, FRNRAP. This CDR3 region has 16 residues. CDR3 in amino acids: CASGRSTNRGSYEQYF. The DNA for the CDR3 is TGTGCTAGTGGTCGCTCCACCAACAGGGGCTCCTACGAGCAGTACTTC.

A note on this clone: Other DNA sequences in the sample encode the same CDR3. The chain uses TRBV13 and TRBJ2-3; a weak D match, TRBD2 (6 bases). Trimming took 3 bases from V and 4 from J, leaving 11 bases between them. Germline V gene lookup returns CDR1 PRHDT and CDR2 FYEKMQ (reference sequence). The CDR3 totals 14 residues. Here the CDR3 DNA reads TGTGCCAGCAGCTTCGGCACGGGGGCAGATACGCAGTATTTT. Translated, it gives CASSFGTGADTQYF.

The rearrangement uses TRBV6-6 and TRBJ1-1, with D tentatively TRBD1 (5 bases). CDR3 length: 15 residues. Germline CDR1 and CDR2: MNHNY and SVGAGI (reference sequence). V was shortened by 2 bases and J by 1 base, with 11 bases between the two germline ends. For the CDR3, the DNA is TGTGCCAGCAGTTACCTCCAGGGCTGGAACACTGAAGCTTTCTTT. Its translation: CASSYLQGWNTEAFF.

CDR3 nucleotides: TGTGCCAGCAGCTTAGAATCCAGGGGCAGTTACGAGCAGTACTTC. It translates to CASSLESRGSYEQYF. The chain employs TRBV7-2 and TRBJ2-7, with D possibly TRBD1 on 6 matching bases. The CDR3 has 15 amino acids. The germline V gene encodes CDR1 SGHTA and CDR2 FQGNSA. Trimming removed 1 base at V and 4 bases at J, with 14 bases between. Based on the CDR3 plus reference TRBV7-2 and TRBJ2-7, the full variable domain is GAGVSQSPSNKVTEKGKDVELRCDPISGHTALYWYRQSLGQGLEFLIYFQGNSAPDKSGLPSDRFSAERTGGSVSTLTIQRTQQEDSAVYLCASSLESRGSYEQYFGPGTRLTVT.

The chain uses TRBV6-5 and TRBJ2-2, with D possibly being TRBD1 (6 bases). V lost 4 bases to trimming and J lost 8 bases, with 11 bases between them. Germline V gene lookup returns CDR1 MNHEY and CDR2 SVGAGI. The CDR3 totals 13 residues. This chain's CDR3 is CASSLDRTGELFF. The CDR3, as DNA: TGTGCCAGCAGTTTAGACAGGACGGGGGAGCTGTTTTTT.

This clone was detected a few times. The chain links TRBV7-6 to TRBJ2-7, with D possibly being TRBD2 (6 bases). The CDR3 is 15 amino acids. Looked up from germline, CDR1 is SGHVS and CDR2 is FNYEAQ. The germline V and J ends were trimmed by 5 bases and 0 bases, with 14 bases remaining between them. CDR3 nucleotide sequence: TGTGCCAGCAGCGATAGCGGCAGGTCCTCCTACGAGCAGTACTTC. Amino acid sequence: CASSDSGRSSYEQYF. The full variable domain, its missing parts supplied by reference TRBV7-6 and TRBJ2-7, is GAGVSQSPRYKVTKRGQDVALRCDPISGHVSLYWYRQALGQGPEFLTYFNYEAQQDKSGLPNDRFSAERPEGSISTLTIQRTEQRDSAMYRCASSDSGRSSYEQYFGPGTRLTVT.

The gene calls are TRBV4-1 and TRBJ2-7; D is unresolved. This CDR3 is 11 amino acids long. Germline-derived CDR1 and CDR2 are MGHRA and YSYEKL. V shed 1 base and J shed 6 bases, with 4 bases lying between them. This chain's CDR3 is CASSQGSEQYF. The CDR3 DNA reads TGCGCCAGCAGCCAAGGCTCCGAGCAGTACTTC.

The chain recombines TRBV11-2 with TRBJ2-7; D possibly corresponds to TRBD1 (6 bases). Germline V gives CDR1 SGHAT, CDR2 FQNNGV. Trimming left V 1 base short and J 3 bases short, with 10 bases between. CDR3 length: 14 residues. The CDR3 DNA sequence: TGTGCCAGCAGCTTAGGAGGGGGTCGCTACGAGCAGTACTTC. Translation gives CASSLGGGRYEQYF.

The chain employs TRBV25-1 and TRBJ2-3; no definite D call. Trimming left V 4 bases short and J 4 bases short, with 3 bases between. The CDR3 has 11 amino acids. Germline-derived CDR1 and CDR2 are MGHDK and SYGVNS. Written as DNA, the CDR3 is TGTGCCAGCAGTGGGTCAGATACGCAGTATTTT. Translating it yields CASSGSDTQYF.

This CDR3 is CASSNNRDRGSDQPQHF. In DNA, the CDR3 is TGTGCCAGTAGTAACAACCGGGACAGGGGGTCTGATCAGCCCCAGCATTTT. This chain connects TRBV19 to TRBJ1-5; 11 bases are shared with TRBD1. The ends lost 4 bases at V and 5 bases at J; junction bases unmatched: 10. The CDR3 runs to 17 residues. Per the germline V gene, CDR1 is LNHDA and CDR2 is SQIVND (reference sequence).

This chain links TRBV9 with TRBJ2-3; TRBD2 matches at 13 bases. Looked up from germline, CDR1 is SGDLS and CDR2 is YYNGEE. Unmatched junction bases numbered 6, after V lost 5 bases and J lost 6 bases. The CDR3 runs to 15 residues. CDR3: CASSPGTSGADTQYF. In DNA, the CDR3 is TGTGCCAGCAGTCCAGGGACTAGCGGGGCGGATACGCAGTATTTT.

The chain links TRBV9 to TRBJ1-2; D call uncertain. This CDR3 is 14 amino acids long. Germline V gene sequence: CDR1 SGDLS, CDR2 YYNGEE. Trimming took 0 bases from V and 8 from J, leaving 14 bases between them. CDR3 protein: CASSVEGPAEGYTF. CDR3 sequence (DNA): TGTGCCAGCAGCGTAGAGGGTCCCGCAGAGGGCTACACCTTC.